This T cell receptor beta chain was recorded in a study of identical twins. Notes on the study in general: Twin-shared out-of-frame alpha sequences showed excess low generation probability. In zero-insertion analyses, partial confounding could arise from invariant MAIT and iNKT cells.

There were only healthy Caucasians among the donors. Ten or more counts support this clonotype. Its antigen is unidentified. TCRdb redid the calling of the 5' RACE reads with MiXCR, one entry per CDR3 protein. The sample has over 550,000 distinct CDR3 sequences, around 7.4% seen once; the top ten hold roughly 1.5%. The CDR3 spans 13 residues. Germline CDR1 and CDR2: SNHLY and FYNNEI. Trimming shortened V by 5 bases and J by 0 bases, and 4 bases separated the two germline ends. The same sample was also studied in work on yellow fever vaccine responses in identical twins. This second study says: Twins reportedly mounted vaccine T cell responses that seemed partly convergent, partly personalized.

The specimen was PBMCs. The rearrangement uses TRBV2 and TRBJ2-2, with D unresolved. The TCR was taken from a woman younger than 30 in good health. In DNA form, the CDR3 reads TGTGCCAGCAGTCAGGCGAACACCGGGGAGCTGTTTTTT. It yields the protein CASSQANTGELFF.